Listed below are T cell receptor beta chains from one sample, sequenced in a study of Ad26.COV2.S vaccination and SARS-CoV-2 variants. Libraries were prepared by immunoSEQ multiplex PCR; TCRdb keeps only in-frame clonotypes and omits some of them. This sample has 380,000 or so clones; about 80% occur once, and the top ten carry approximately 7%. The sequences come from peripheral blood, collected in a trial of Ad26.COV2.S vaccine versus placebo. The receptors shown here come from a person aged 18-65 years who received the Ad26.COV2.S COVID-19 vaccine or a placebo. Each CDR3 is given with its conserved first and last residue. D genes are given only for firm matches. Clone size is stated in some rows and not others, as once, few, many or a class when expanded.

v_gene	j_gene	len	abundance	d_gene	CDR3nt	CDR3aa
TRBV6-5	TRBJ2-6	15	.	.	TGTGCCAGCGTGTCGGGGGCCTCCGGGGCCAACGTCCTGACTTTC	CASVSGASGANVLTF
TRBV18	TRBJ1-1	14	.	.	TGTGCCAGCTCACCGACGGGTTCCAACACTGAAGCTTTCTTT	CASSPTGSNTEAFF
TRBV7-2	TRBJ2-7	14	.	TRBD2	TGTGCCAGCAGCCCCGGACTAGCAGTGGGCGAGCAGTACTTC	CASSPGLAVGEQYF
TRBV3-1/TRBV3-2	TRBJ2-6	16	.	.	TGTGCCAGCAGCCATCTTTCGCTCTCTGGGGCCAACGTCCTGACTTTC	CASSHLSLSGANVLTF
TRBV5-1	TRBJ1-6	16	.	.	TGCGCCAGCAGCTTGGCAGGGCAGGGTCATAATTCACCCCTCCACTTT	CASSLAGQGHNSPLHF
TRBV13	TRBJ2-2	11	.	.	TGTGCCAGCAGCTGGACCGGGGAGCTGTTTTTT	CASSWTGELFF
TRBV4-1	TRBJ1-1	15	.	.	TGCGCCAGCAGCCAACCCCTGGCAGGGAACACTGAAGCTTTCTTT	CASSQPLAGNTEAFF
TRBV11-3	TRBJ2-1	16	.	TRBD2	TGTGCCAGCAGCTTTCCTAGCGGGGAGGCCTTCGGTGAGCAGTTCTTC	CASSFPSGEAFGEQFF
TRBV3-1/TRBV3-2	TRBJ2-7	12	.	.	TGTGCCAGCAGGCGACAGGGACTAGAGCAGTACTTC	CASRRQGLEQYF
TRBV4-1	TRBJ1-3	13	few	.	TGCGCCAGCAGCCAAGGACCTGGAAACACCATATATTTT	CASSQGPGNTIYF
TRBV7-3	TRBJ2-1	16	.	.	TGTGCCAGCAGCTTAATGGGTAGCGGTCACTACAATGAGCAGTTCTTC	CASSLMGSGHYNEQFF
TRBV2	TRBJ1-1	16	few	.	TGTGCCAGCAGAGATTGGGACGGTTTATCGAACACTGAAGCTTTCTTT	CASRDWDGLSNTEAFF
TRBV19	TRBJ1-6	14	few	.	TGTGCCAGTAGTATGCATCGTCGTAATTCACCCCTCCACTTT	CASSMHRRNSPLHF
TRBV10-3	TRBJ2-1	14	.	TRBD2	TGTGCCATCAAGGGACTAGCGGGAGTGAATGAGCAGTTCTTC	CAIKGLAGVNEQFF
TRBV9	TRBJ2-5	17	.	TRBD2	TGTGCCAGCAGCGTAGGACTAGCGGGGGGGTACCAAGAGACCCAGTACTTC	CASSVGLAGGYQETQYF
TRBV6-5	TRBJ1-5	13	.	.	TGTGCCAGCAGCGCCGACAGTGAACAGCCCCAGCATTTT	CASSADSEQPQHF
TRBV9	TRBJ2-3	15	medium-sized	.	TGTGCCAGCAGCGTAGAGGGGCAGAGCACAGATACGCAGTATTTT	CASSVEGQSTDTQYF
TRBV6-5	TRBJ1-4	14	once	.	TGTGCCAGCAGACCCGGGACCTTCGCTGAAAAACTGTTTTTT	CASRPGTFAEKLFF
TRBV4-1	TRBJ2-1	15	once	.	TGCGCCAGCAGCCCGACCCCCCTAAGGGACAATGAGCAGTTCTTC	CASSPTPLRDNEQFF
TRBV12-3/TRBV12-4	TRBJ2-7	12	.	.	TGTGCCAGCAGTTTGAAGGTTTTCGAGCAGTACTTC	CASSLKVFEQYF
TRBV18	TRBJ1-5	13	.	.	TGTGCCAGCTCACCCGACAGGTCTCAGCCCCAGCATTTT	CASSPDRSQPQHF
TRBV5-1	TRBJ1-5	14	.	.	TGCGCCAGCAGCGATGACGGCCCCAATCAGCCCCAGCATTTT	CASSDDGPNQPQHF
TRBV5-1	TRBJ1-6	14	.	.	TGCGCCAGCAGCTCCCAGGGATCTCATTCACCCCTCCACTTT	CASSSQGSHSPLHF
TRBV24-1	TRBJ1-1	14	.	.	TGTGCCACCAGTGACTCGGACAGGAACACTGAAGCTTTCTTT	CATSDSDRNTEAFF
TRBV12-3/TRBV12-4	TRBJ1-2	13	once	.	TGTGCCAGCTCCCCGGGCCAGGACTATGGCTACACCTTC	CASSPGQDYGYTF
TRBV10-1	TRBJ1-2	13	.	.	TGCGCCAGCAGCCCCGACGGGCTGTATGGCTACACCTTC	CASSPDGLYGYTF
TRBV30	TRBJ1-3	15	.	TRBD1	TGTGCCTGGAGTCGGCGGACAGGGTCTGGAAACACCATATATTTT	CAWSRRTGSGNTIYF
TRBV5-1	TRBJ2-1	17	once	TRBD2	TGCGCCTCTACGGCAGCGGGAGGGATGGGCTCCTACAATGAGCAGTTCTTC	CASTAAGGMGSYNEQFF
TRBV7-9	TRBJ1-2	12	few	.	TGTGCCAGCAGCCCCCCGCAGGGTGGCTACACCTTC	CASSPPQGGYTF
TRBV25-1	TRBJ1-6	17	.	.	TGTGCCAGCAGTGATACAGCACGGGGGAATCTAAATTCACCCCTCCACTTT	CASSDTARGNLNSPLHF
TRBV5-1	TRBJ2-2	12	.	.	TGCGCCAGCAGTTCAAACACCGGGGAGCTGTTTTTT	CASSSNTGELFF
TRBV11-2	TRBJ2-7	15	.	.	TGTGCCAGCAGCTTACTTCAGATAAAATCCTACGAGCAGTACTTC	CASSLLQIKSYEQYF
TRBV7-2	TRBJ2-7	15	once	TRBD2	TGTGCCAGCAGCTGGGGGGGACTTTCTTCGCACGAGCAGTACTTC	CASSWGGLSSHEQYF
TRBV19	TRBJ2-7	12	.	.	TGTGCCATCGGAACAGGGATCGGCGAGCAGTACTTC	CAIGTGIGEQYF
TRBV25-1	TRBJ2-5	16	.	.	TGTGCCAGCAGTGAATATAAGGGCAGTCGACAAGAGACCCAGTACTTC	CASSEYKGSRQETQYF
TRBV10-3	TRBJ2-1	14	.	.	TGTGCCATCAGTGAAGGGCCCCAAGTGGGTGAGCAGTTCTTC	CAISEGPQVGEQFF
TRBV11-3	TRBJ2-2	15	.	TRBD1	TGTGCCAGCAGCCCCCGGGACAGGGAACCCGGGGAGCTGTTTTTT	CASSPRDREPGELFF
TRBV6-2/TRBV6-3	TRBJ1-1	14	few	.	TGTGCCAGCAGTGACAGCTTCATGAACACTGAAGCTTTCTTT	CASSDSFMNTEAFF
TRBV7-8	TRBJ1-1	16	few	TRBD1	TGTGCCAGCAGCTCGAGGGGGGACAGATCGAACACTGAAGCTTTCTTT	CASSSRGDRSNTEAFF
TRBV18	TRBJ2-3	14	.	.	TGTGCCAGCTCACGGGGGGGCCGGGGAGATACGCAGTATTTT	CASSRGGRGDTQYF
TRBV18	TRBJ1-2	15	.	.	TGTGCCAGCTCACCCCAGATGGACAGTAACTATGGCTACACCTTC	CASSPQMDSNYGYTF
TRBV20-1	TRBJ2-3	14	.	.	TGCAGTGCTAGTGCCGGGGGCCTCCCAGATACGCAGTATTTT	CSASAGGLPDTQYF
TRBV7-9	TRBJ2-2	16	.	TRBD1	TGTGCCAGCAGCTCTATCACAGGGGTTAACACCGGGGAGCTGTTTTTT	CASSSITGVNTGELFF
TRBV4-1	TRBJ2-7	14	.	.	TGCGCCAGCAGCCAAGTCGGGGTGGAGTACGAGCAGTACTTC	CASSQVGVEYEQYF
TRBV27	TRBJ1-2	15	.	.	TGTGCCAGCAGTTACCTCGACAGGAAGAACTATGGCTACACCTTC	CASSYLDRKNYGYTF
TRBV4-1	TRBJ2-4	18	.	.	TGCGCCAGCAGCCAAGTCCTGGCCAGGAGCTTCTCCAAAAACATTCAGTACTTC	CASSQVLARSFSKNIQYF
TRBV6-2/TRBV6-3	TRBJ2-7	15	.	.	TGTGCCAGCAGCACATATCGACGGAATACCTACGAGCAGTACTTC	CASSTYRRNTYEQYF
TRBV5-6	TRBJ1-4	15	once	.	TGTGCCAGCAGCTCTTCGGGGGGATCTAATGAAAAACTGTTTTTT	CASSSSGGSNEKLFF
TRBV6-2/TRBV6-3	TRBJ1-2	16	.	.	TGTGCCAGCAGTTACTCTCGGACAGTTGCTAACTATGGCTACACCTTC	CASSYSRTVANYGYTF
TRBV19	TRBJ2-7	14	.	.	TGTGCCAGTAGTATGGGCCTCGGCTCCTACGAGCAGTACTTC	CASSMGLGSYEQYF
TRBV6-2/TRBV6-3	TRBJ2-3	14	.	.	TGTGCCAGCAGTCCATCGTCCGCCACAGATACGCAGTATTTT	CASSPSSATDTQYF
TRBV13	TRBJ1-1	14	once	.	TGTGCCAGCAGCTTGATACTGGTGAACGCTGAAGCTTTCTTT	CASSLILVNAEAFF
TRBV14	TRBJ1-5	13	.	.	TGTGCCAGCAGCCAATTCTCAAATCAGCCCCAGCATTTT	CASSQFSNQPQHF
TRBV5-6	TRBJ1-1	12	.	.	TGTGCCAGCAGCCGCGGGGACACTGAAGCTTTCTTT	CASSRGDTEAFF
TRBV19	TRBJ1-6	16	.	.	TGTGCCAGTAGTATAACCCGGGGGGGAAAGAATTCACCCCTCCACTTT	CASSITRGGKNSPLHF
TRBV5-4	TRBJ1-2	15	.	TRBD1	TGTGCCAGCAGCCCTGACAGGGGATCCCACTATGGCTACACCTTC	CASSPDRGSHYGYTF
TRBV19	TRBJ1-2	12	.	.	TGTGCCAGCCTTGACAGGTTCTATGGCTACACCTTC	CASLDRFYGYTF
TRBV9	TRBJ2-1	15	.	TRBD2	TGTGCCAGCAGCGCGGGACTAGCGGGGAGCCATGAGCAGTTCTTC	CASSAGLAGSHEQFF
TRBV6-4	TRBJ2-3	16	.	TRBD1	TGTGCCAGCAGCCCAATGCCGGGACAGGGCACAGATACGCAGTATTTT	CASSPMPGQGTDTQYF